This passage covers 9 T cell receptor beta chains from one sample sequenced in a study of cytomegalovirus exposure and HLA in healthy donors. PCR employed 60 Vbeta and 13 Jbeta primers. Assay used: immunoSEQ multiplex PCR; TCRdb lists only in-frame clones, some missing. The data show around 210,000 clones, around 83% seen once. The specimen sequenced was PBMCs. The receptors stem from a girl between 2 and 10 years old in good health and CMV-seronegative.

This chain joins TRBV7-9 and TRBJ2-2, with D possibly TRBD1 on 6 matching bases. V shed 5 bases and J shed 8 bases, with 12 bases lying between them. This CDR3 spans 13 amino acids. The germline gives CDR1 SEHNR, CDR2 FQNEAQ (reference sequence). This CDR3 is CASSPKGTGELFF. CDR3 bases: TGTGCCAGCAGCCCAAAAGGGACAGGGGAGCTGTTTTTT.

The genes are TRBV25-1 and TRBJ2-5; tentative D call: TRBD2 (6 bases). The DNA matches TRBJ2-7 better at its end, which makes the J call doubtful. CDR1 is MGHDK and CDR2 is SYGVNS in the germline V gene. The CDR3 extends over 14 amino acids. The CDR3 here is CASSKGRPTYEQYF. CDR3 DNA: TGTGCCAGCAGTAAAGGGAGGCCCACCTACGAGCAGTACTTC.

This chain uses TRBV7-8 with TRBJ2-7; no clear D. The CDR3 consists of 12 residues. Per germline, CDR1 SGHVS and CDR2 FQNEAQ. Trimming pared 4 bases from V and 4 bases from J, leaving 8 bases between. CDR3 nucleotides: TGTGCCAGCAGCTCCGCGCGGTACGAGCAGTACTTC. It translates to CASSSARYEQYF.

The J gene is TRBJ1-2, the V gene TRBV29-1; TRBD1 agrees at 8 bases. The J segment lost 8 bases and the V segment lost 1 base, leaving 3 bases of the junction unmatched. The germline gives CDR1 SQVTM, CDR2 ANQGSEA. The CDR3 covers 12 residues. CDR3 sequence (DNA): TGCAGCGTTGAAGCCACAGGGGGGGGCTACACCTTC. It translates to CSVEATGGGYTF.

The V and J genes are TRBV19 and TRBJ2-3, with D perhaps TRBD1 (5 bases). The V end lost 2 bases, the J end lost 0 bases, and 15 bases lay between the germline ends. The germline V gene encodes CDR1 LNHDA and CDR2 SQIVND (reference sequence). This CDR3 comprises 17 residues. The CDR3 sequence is CASSILGPGPSTDTQYF. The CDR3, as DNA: TGTGCCAGTAGTATATTAGGGCCAGGGCCAAGCACAGATACGCAGTATTTT.

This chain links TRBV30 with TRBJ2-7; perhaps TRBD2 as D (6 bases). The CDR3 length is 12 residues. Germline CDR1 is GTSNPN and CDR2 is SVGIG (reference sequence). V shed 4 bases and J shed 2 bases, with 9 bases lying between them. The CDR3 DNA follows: TGTGCCTGGAAGGGGAGGACCTACGAGCAGTACTTC. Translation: CAWKGRTYEQYF.

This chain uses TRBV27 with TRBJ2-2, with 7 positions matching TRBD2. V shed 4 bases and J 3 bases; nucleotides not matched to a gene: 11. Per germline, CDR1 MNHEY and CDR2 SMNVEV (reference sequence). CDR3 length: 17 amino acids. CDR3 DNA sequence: TGTGCCAGCAGTTCGGGGGGTCCCGGGGTTTACACCGGGGAGCTGTTTTTT. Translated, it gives CASSSGGPGVYTGELFF.

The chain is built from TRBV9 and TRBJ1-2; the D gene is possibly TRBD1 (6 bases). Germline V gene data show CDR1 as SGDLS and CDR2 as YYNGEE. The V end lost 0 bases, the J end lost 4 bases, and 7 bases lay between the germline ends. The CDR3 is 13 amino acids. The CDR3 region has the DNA TGTGCCAGCAGCGTAGGAGGGGGCTATGGCTACACCTTC. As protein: CASSVGGGYGYTF. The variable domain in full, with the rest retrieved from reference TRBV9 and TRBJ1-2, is DSGVTQTPKHLITATGQRVTLRCSPRSGDLSVYWYQQSLDQGLQFLIQYYNGEERAKGNILERFSAQQFPDLHSELNLSSLELGDSALYFCASSVGGGYGYTFGSGTRLTVV.

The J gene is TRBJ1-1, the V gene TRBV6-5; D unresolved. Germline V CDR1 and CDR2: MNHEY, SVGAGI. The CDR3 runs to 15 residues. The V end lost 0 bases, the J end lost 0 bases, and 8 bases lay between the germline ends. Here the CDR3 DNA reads TGTGCCAGCAGTTACTCTACAGAAATGAACACTGAAGCTTTCTTT. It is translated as CASSYSTEMNTEAFF.